This paragraph covers one T cell receptor beta chain sequence. What antigen it recognizes has not been identified. No per-base quality is available; no much larger clone lies one base away. In light of the paper, this sample's time point label describes: about 28 days (+/-7) after the second vaccine dose. AZD1222 recipients whose second dose came at about 4 weeks and those whose second dose came at about 12 weeks were combined into one group, since spike-specific TCR depth and breadth did not differ between the two schedules. Vaccinee samples were obtained from the UK trials COV001 and COV002, which included a single-blind randomized controlled phase 2/3 trial of AZD1222 (ChAdOx1 nCoV-19) in healthy adults. For TCRbeta chain sequencing, PBMC samples from trial participants were taken at day 0 and at day 28 after the second dose. The CDR3 regions of human TCRbeta chains were subjected to immunosequencing. In the original analysis: TCRs in the repertoires were matched against a reference library of SARS-CoV-2-specific TCRs that had been generated with the MIRA antigen-specificity platform. Breadth was defined as the fraction of unique TCRs that were SARS-CoV-2-associated, and depth was defined as the fraction of total T cells that were SARS-CoV-2-associated. Each spike-specific TCR was assigned to its reactive spike region and to a CD4 or CD8 class using the MIRA data. Log10-transformed breadth and depth values were compared by one-way ANOVA with Sidak's multiple comparisons tests. TCRdb holds this immuneACCESS table with in-frame rearrangements only. Some clones are missing; in checked studies, unresolved V genes explain under half, and the rest has no known cause. D and trimming were read from the DNA, whereas the V and J calls and clone size are those reported in that table. The sample table holds 90,000 to 120,000 clones, of which roughly nine tenths were seen once. The ten top clones hold around 4.9% of the sample.

This record comes from a study of T cell responses to AZD1222 COVID-19 vaccine (dated by TCRdb to the early 2020s). A note on the overall study: A total of 230 to 250 trial participants underwent TCR sequencing, of whom 207 received two doses of AZD1222 and some 25 received two doses of the MenACWY control vaccine. Trial participants were enrolled by age into subgroups of 18-55, 56-69 and 70-plus years, and 148, 28 and 57 TCR-sequenced participants, respectively, were included in these subgroups. Broader findings and caveats from the paper: After two AZD1222 doses, both the breadth and the depth of spike-specific TCRs were significantly higher than at day 0 and than in MenACWY recipients. Conclusions about previously exposed vaccinees are limited, since just a handful of AZD1222 recipients were seropositive for SARS-CoV-2 at baseline. Vaccine-associated CD4 TCRs spanned the whole spike protein, with dominant responses in regions 160-218 and 743-854. Reportedly, almost half of the unique spike-specific TCRs recognized epitopes lying outside the regions that are mutated in the B.1.351 and B.1.1.7 variants. Participants were mostly white British and included more females than males, and it was suggested by the authors that clonal diversity may have been underestimated. In the small 56-69-year group, the increase in depth fell short of significance, most likely because of low power. No day 14 peak-response samples were available, so repertoires were characterized only after the peak T cell response.

Source: peripheral blood, taken 28 days after the second AZD1222 dose. The TCR comes from an adult who received the AZD1222 COVID-19 vaccine.

The sequence in DNA is TGTGCCAGCAGCTTATCAGGGATCGGGACTTCCCTCGAGCAGTACTTC. Its protein reads: CASSLSGIGTSLEQYF. In this chain, TRBV11-2 is recombined with TRBJ2-7; the D region possibly corresponds to TRBD2 (6 bases align). V was cut back by 2 bases and J by 6 bases, leaving a gap of 20 bases between them. Looking up the germline V gene yields CDR1 SGHAT and CDR2 FQNNGV. From the cysteine up to the phenylalanine, the CDR3 has a length of 16 residues. Kept here is only the CDR3 DNA, which spans 48 bases and is read in frame from base 1.